These T cell receptor beta chains were read from a single sample in a study of neurological immune-mediated disorders. TCRdb called the 5' RACE reads again in MiXCR, with one record for every CDR3 protein. The sample includes tens of thousands of distinct CDR3 sequences, 9% to 12% seen only once; the top ten take about 1.8%. Specimen: PBMCs. These receptors came from a man in his forties in good health. Both conserved end residues are part of each CDR3. A D gene is named only where the DNA matches it firmly. Part of the rows lack a size; the others show once, few, many or a class for expanded clones.

CDR3 DNA: TGTGCCAGCCAGACAGGGGGAGGAACAGATACGCAGTATTTT; CDR3 protein: CASQTGGGTDTQYF; V gene: TRBV2; clone size: many; J gene: TRBJ2-3; D gene: TRBD1
CDR3 DNA: TGCAGTGCTAAAGAACCGATTATAGGGGGAGGTGACTATGGCTACACCTTC; CDR3 protein: CSAKEPIIGGGDYGYTF; V gene: TRBV20-1; clone size: many; J gene: TRBJ1-2; D gene: .
CDR3 DNA: TGTGCCAGCAGCGCTAGCGGGAGTAGGGCCAATGAGCAGTTCTTC; CDR3 protein: CASSASGSRANEQFF; V gene: TRBV9; clone size: many; J gene: TRBJ2-1; D gene: TRBD2
CDR3 DNA: TGTGCCAGCAGTTTAGACAGGGTATCTGGAAACACCATATATTTT; CDR3 protein: CASSLDRVSGNTIYF; V gene: TRBV6-5; clone size: .; J gene: TRBJ1-3; D gene: TRBD1
CDR3 DNA: TGTGCCAGCAGCGTAGAATCAGAGACCCAGTACTTC; CDR3 protein: CASSVESETQYF; V gene: TRBV9; clone size: many; J gene: TRBJ2-5; D gene: .
CDR3 DNA: TGTGCCAGCAGCTGGGTCCAGGTGGGGCCCCAGCATTTT; CDR3 protein: CASSWVQVGPQHF; V gene: TRBV7-8; clone size: once; J gene: TRBJ1-5; D gene: .
CDR3 DNA: TGTGCCATCAGTCCGGGACTAGGTGGTGAGCAGTTCTTC; CDR3 protein: CAISPGLGGEQFF; V gene: TRBV10-3; clone size: many; J gene: TRBJ2-1; D gene: TRBD2
CDR3 DNA: TGTGCCAGCAGCTCCCTTCGGGCAGGTCGCACTGAAGCTTTCTTT; CDR3 protein: CASSSLRAGRTEAFF; V gene: TRBV11-2; clone size: many; J gene: TRBJ1-1; D gene: .
CDR3 DNA: TGCAGCGTACATGGGTCAACCTGGACAGGGAATATCAATCAGCCCCAGCATTTT; CDR3 protein: CSVHGSTWTGNINQPQHF; V gene: TRBV29-1; clone size: .; J gene: TRBJ1-5; D gene: TRBD1
CDR3 DNA: TGCGCCAGCAGCCAAGATGTGGGGACAGGGTTTGAGCAGTTCTTC; CDR3 protein: CASSQDVGTGFEQFF; V gene: TRBV4-1; clone size: many; J gene: TRBJ2-1; D gene: TRBD1
CDR3 DNA: TGTGCCAGCAGCTTTGAGGGGCGCAAGGGCGAAAAACTGTTTTTT; CDR3 protein: CASSFEGRKGEKLFF; V gene: TRBV5-5; clone size: many; J gene: TRBJ1-4; D gene: .
CDR3 DNA: TGTGCCAGCAGTCGGGACAGGGGAAGAAATCAGGCCCAACATTTT; CDR3 protein: CASSRDRGRNQAQHF; V gene: TRBV6-5; clone size: .; J gene: TRBJ1-5; D gene: TRBD1
CDR3 DNA: TGTGCCAGCCAGCTAGGGGACAGGGGGTTATCCACTGAAGCTTTCTTT; CDR3 protein: CASQLGDRGLSTEAFF; V gene: TRBV12-3/TRBV12-4; clone size: many; J gene: TRBJ1-1; D gene: TRBD1